The 11 T cell receptor beta chains below all came from one sample that was sequenced in a study of shared clonotypes between healthy human individuals. Sequencing used immunoSEQ multiplex PCR; TCRdb keeps in-frame clones, though not all of them. This sample has 2 million to 2.5 million clones, with 85% to 95% found just once. The sequenced material came from naive CD4+ T cells from PBMCs. Subset indicated: CD45RA+ positively selected. The source is a man between 18 and 35 years old in good health. Some clones in this sample may be carry-over from other donors' samples.

The CDR3, as DNA: TGTGCCAGCTCACCACTGATGGAGGGTTCTGAGGATGGCTACACCTTC. It is translated as CASSPLMEGSEDGYTF. This rearrangement joins TRBV18 to TRBJ1-2; no definite D call. The CDR3 totals 16 residues. Trimming took off 1 base at V and 6 bases at J, with 18 bases between the two ends. Germline CDR1 reads KGHSH; CDR2 reads LQKENI.

This clone was observed once. The V gene is TRBV10-3, the J gene TRBJ2-1, with 12 bases identical to TRBD2. J was trimmed by 3 bases and V by 6 bases; bases with no gene match: 12. The CDR3 contains 18 residues. Germline CDR1 reads ENHRY; CDR2 reads SYGVKD. The CDR3 sequence: CAISSLAGGQRDYNEQFF. Written as DNA, the CDR3 is TGTGCCATCAGCTCACTAGCGGGAGGCCAAAGAGACTACAATGAGCAGTTCTTC.

The V gene is TRBV11-2, the J gene TRBJ1-3; 7 bases line up with TRBD1. This CDR3 contains 12 residues. Per germline, CDR1 SGHAT and CDR2 FQNNGV. Trimming took 3 bases from V and 12 from J; bases not matched to a gene: 5. This CDR3 is CASSFLGQVIYF. The CDR3 bases are TGTGCCAGCAGCTTCCTCGGACAGGTCATATATTTT.

CDR3 nucleotides: TGTGCCAGCAGCTTAGAATTTAGCGGGGCCCCCTACGAGCAGTACTTC. Protein: CASSLEFSGAPYEQYF. The chain joins TRBV7-6 to TRBJ2-7, with 8 bases fitting TRBD2. CDR3 size: 16 residues. J was trimmed by 2 bases and V by 1 base; bases with no gene match: 7. CDR1 and CDR2 from the germline V gene are SGHVS and FNYEAQ.

This clone was observed once. The chain carries TRBV30 and TRBJ2-5, with a tentative D call TRBD1 (7 bases). Trimming removed 3 bases from V and 6 bases from J, with 17 bases in between. Germline V gene data show CDR1 as GTSNPN and CDR2 as SVGIG (reference sequence). The CDR3 runs 14 residues. CDR3 loop: CAWRYGAGGQTQYF. CDR3 nucleotide sequence: TGTGCCTGGAGGTACGGGGCAGGGGGGCAGACCCAGTACTTC. Based on the CDR3 plus reference TRBV30 and TRBJ2-5, the full variable domain is SQTIHQWPATLVQPVGSPLSLECTVEGTSNPNLYWYRQAAGRGLQLLFYSVGIGQISSEVPQNLSASRPQDRQFILSSKKLLLSDSGFYLCAWRYGAGGQTQYFGPGTRLLVL.

In its sample, this clone was seen once. This chain joins TRBV18 and TRBJ1-2; a possible D gene is TRBD1 (6 bases). V lost 0 bases and J 4 bases, leaving 9 bases between the germline ends. CDR3 length equals 14 residues. Germline V gives CDR1 KGHSH, CDR2 LQKENI. CDR3 region: CASSPPGGAYGYTF. For the CDR3, the DNA is TGTGCCAGCTCACCACCGGGGGGGGCCTATGGCTACACCTTC. The full variable domain, completed using reference TRBV18 and TRBJ1-2, is NAGVMQNPRHLVRRRGQEARLRCSPMKGHSHVYWYRQLPEEGLKFMVYLQKENIIDESGMPKERFSAEFPKEGPSILRIQQVVRGDSAAYFCASSPPGGAYGYTFGSGTRLTVV.

V is TRBV6-6 and J is TRBJ1-2, with TRBD1 identical over 8 bases. J lost 0 bases, V lost 4 bases, and 7 bases had no gene match. This CDR3 comprises 16 residues. Germline V lookup: CDR1 MNHNY, CDR2 SVGAGI (reference sequence). The CDR3 DNA sequence: TGTGCCAGCAGTTTGGGACAGGCGGCAACTAACTATGGCTACACCTTC. Its protein product is CASSLGQAATNYGYTF.

The genes are TRBV5-1 and TRBJ1-4; D possibly corresponds to TRBD1 (6 bases). Trimming took 3 bases from V and 5 from J, leaving 11 bases between them. This CDR3 is 14 amino acids long. CDR1 and CDR2 (germline): SGHRS, YFSETQ. Here the CDR3 reads CASSYRDMNEKLFF. The CDR3 nucleotides are TGCGCCAGCAGCTACCGGGACATGAATGAAAAACTGTTTTTT. Drawing the rest from reference TRBV5-1 and TRBJ1-4, the complete variable domain is KAGVTQTPRYLIKTRGQQVTLSCSPISGHRSVSWYQQTPGQGLQFLFEYFSETQRNKGNFPGRFSGRQFSNSRSEMNVSTLELGDSALYLCASSYRDMNEKLFFGSGTQLSVL.

This sequence joins TRBV6-1 and TRBJ2-7, with no clear D. V was clipped by 5 bases and J by 5 bases, with 7 bases between them. CDR3 length: 11 amino acids. Germline CDR1 and CDR2: MNHNS and SASEGT. As DNA, the CDR3 is TGTGCCAGCAGTTTTTACAACGAGCAGTACTTC. This gives the protein CASSFYNEQYF.

The rearrangement uses TRBV30 and TRBJ2-3, with D maybe TRBD1 (5 bases). Deletions cut 0 bases from V and 2 bases from J, with 9 bases between. The V gene's germline CDR1 is GTSNPN and CDR2 SVGIG (reference sequence). The CDR3 consists of 14 residues. The CDR3 spells CAWSVGELTDTQYF. In DNA, the CDR3 is TGTGCCTGGAGTGTAGGGGAACTCACAGATACGCAGTATTTT. The complete variable domain, with remaining parts taken from reference TRBV30 and TRBJ2-3, reads SQTIHQWPATLVQPVGSPLSLECTVEGTSNPNLYWYRQAAGRGLQLLFYSVGIGQISSEVPQNLSASRPQDRQFILSSKKLLLSDSGFYLCAWSVGELTDTQYFGPGTRLTVL.

The chain has TRBV7-6 and TRBJ1-2; no reliable D call. Germline-derived CDR1 and CDR2 are SGHVS and FNYEAQ. V dropped 2 bases and J dropped 6 bases, with 25 bases sitting between them. The CDR3 is made up of 18 amino acids. The CDR3 DNA is TGTGCCAGCAGCTTAAATCCCCTCCTAACACAGTCCCCCCATGGCTACACCTTC. It translates to CASSLNPLLTQSPHGYTF. Drawing the rest from reference TRBV7-6 and TRBJ1-2, the complete variable domain is GAGVSQSPRYKVTKRGQDVALRCDPISGHVSLYWYRQALGQGPEFLTYFNYEAQQDKSGLPNDRFSAERPEGSISTLTIQRTEQRDSAMYRCASSLNPLLTQSPHGYTFGSGTRLTVV.